The entry below describes one T cell receptor beta chain. Its target is unknown. Germline V gives CDR1 LNHNV, CDR2 YYDKDF (reference sequence). V gave up 0 bases and J gave up 5 bases, with 11 bases separating them. The CDR3 sequence is 15 residues long. This sample is part of a study of lymphopenia after photon versus proton radiotherapy. Points from the study as a whole: Only patients who died were analyzed for survival; proton advantage is unproven. After lymphocyte nadir, photon-treated repertoires showed oligoclonal expansion, especially CD8+ Temra. Photon-treated patients lost naive T cells and TCR diversity; proton-treated stayed stable.

TCRdb's copy holds only in-frame clones and misses some; the assay was immunoSEQ multiplex PCR. The sample has 60,000 to 75,000 clones, 87% seen once. The input for sequencing was peripheral blood, taken from a patient treated with proton-based radiotherapy. This sequence was found in a man older than 75 with esophageal cancer. The J gene is TRBJ1-5, the V gene TRBV15; D is uncertain. The CDR3 region is CATSRDPRLDQPQHF. The DNA for the CDR3 is TGTGCCACCAGCAGAGACCCAAGATTAGATCAGCCCCAGCATTTT.